These 6 T cell receptor beta chains were sequenced from one sample in a study of shared clonotypes between healthy human individuals. TCRdb's table, derived via immunoSEQ multiplex PCR, lists solely in-frame clones and lacks some. The sample contains about 980,000 clones, 70% to 85% of which appear only once. The sequencing input was memory CD4+ T cells sorted from blood. The subset was: CD45RA-negative fraction. The receptor set was obtained from a man aged 18 to 30 in good health.

This clone qualifies as medium-sized. The chain couples TRBV7-9 to TRBJ2-7, with 8 bases fitting TRBD2. This CDR3 is 14 amino acids long. Germline V lookup: CDR1 SEHNR, CDR2 FQNEAQ (reference sequence). Germline trimming cut 5 bases from V and 6 bases from J; bases unmatched to any gene: 9. CDR3 DNA: TGTGCCAGCAGCCCCCAAGCGGGAGCCGGCGAGCAGTACTTC. Translation: CASSPQAGAGEQYF.

This clone appeared once. V is TRBV10-3 and J is TRBJ2-3, with TRBD2 identical over 13 bases. CDR3 size: 16 residues. V lost 6 bases to trimming and J lost 0 bases; unmatched junction nucleotides: 3. The germline gives CDR1 ENHRY, CDR2 SYGVKD. The CDR3 nucleotides read TGTGCCATCAGAGGACTAGCGGGGGTCAGCACAGATACGCAGTATTTT. This sequence encodes CAIRGLAGVSTDTQYF.

There are a few counts of this clone. The chain joins TRBV11-3 to TRBJ1-6; TRBD1 matches at 7 bases. This CDR3 is built from 15 residues. Unmatched junction bases numbered 8, after V lost 5 bases and J lost 7 bases. The germline gives CDR1 SGHNT, CDR2 YENEEA. CDR3 DNA: TGTGCCAGCAGCGCGGATGACAGGGACAATTCACCCCTCCACTTT. This codes for CASSADDRDNSPLHF.

This clone was seen more than once but under ten times. The chain has TRBV5-1 and TRBJ2-1, with D perhaps being TRBD1 or TRBD2 (5 bases each). The V end was cut by 0 bases, the J end by 9 bases, with 16 bases between. CDR1 and CDR2 (germline): SGHRS, YFSETQ. The CDR3 consists of 15 residues. CDR3 in amino acids: CASSLAGTLRSEQFF. CDR3 DNA sequence: TGCGCCAGCAGCTTGGCAGGGACCCTTCGAAGTGAGCAGTTCTTC.

This clone was seen just once. The DNA of the CDR3 is TGTGCCAGCAGAAGACAGGAGGCGGGGGGCTACACCTTC. Translated, it gives CASRRQEAGGYTF. The gene calls are TRBV7-2 and TRBJ1-2; weak D call: TRBD1 (6 bases). The CDR3 loop spans 13 amino acids. V was trimmed by 6 bases and J by 8 bases, leaving 16 bases between them. The germline CDR1 and CDR2 sequences are SGHTA and FQGNSA.

This chain joins TRBV15 and TRBJ1-1, with a possible D match to TRBD1 (6 bases). Trimming pared 4 bases from V and 3 bases from J, leaving 18 bases between. This CDR3 contains 16 residues. Germline values: CDR1 LNHNV, CDR2 YYDKDF (reference sequence). The CDR3, as DNA: TGTGCCACCAGCAAAGCACAGGGTGGGTTTTACACTGAAGCTTTCTTT. This sequence encodes CATSKAQGGFYTEAFF. The full variable domain, in which reference TRBV15 and TRBJ1-1 provide the parts outside the CDR3, is DAMVIQNPRYQVTQFGKPVTLSCSQTLNHNVMYWYQQKSSQAPKLLFHYYDKDFNNEADTPDNFQSRRPNTSFCFLDIRSPGLGDTAMYLCATSKAQGGFYTEAFFGQGTRLTVV.